The source of this T cell receptor (beta chain) is a study of cytomegalovirus exposure and HLA in healthy donors. Notes on the study in general: CMV antigen specificity of three CMV-associated chains was confirmed in vitro.

V was shortened by 7 bases and J by 6 bases, with 15 bases between the two germline ends. The CDR3 consists of 13 residues. Germline CDR1 reads SNHLY; CDR2 reads FYNNEI. With regard to this clone: Antigen unknown.

Both 60 Vbeta primers and 13 Jbeta primers went into the PCR. Here immunoSEQ multiplex PCR was the method, and the copy in TCRdb shows in-frame clones only, minus some. The sample consists of about 120,000 clones, approximately 70% of them appearing once. The origin of this receptor is a young man in good health and CMV-seronegative. The chain is built from TRBV2 and TRBJ1-2; maybe TRBD1 (6 bases). The sample taken for sequencing was PBMCs. The CDR3: CASKPRGSDGYTF. CDR3 nucleotides: TGTGCCAGCAAGCCCAGGGGTAGCGATGGCTACACCTTC.